This paragraph reports one T cell receptor (beta chain). J gave up 6 bases and V 4 bases, and 11 bases lay outside the gene matches. This CDR3 contains 16 residues. Germline loops: CDR1 SEHNR, CDR2 FQNEAQ (reference sequence). These data originate in a study of blood T cell repertoires in COVID-19. Study-level background: From the United States, Italy and Spain came samples of acute and convalescent COVID-19.

Clinical histories supplied by participants themselves formed the basis of cohort assignment. Two negative PCRs, clearance, or symptom resolution were required of recovered Cohort 3 donors. Method: immunoSEQ multiplex PCR; TCRdb's copy keeps in-frame clones and lacks some. The sample includes some 350,000 clones, around 87% seen only once; the top ten take about 5.7%. The chain couples TRBV7-9 to TRBJ2-1; TRBD2 matches at 8 bases. This sequence originates from a woman between 25 and 40 years old who had recovered from COVID-19. The specimen was PBMCs or T cells enriched from blood (not recorded which). As DNA, the CDR3 is TGTGCCAGCAGCTCCGGGGGGGCCTATTTTCTCAATGAGCAGTTCTTC. The encoded protein is CASSSGGAYFLNEQFF.